The 18 T cell receptor beta chains given below trace back to one sample, sequenced in a study of response to subunit inactivated influenza vaccine. TCRdb used MiXCR to reprocess the RT-PCR reads, holding one entry per CDR3 protein. The table records over 750,000 distinct CDR3 sequences, about 20% of them present only once. The sequences come from PBMCs from blood, collected around 5 days after vaccination. These TCRs come from a man in his forties or fifties who received an inactivated influenza vaccine.

Only a few counts were recorded for this clonotype. V and J are TRBV29-1 and TRBJ2-5; 10 nucleotides line up with TRBD2. V was pared by 0 bases and J by 2 bases, with 9 bases of the junction left unmatched. Germline CDR1 and CDR2: SQVTM and ANQGSEA. There are 17 residues in the CDR3. Here the CDR3 DNA reads TGCAGCGTTGAAGATTGGCTAGCGGGAGAAAGGCAAGAGACCCAGTACTTC. Its translation: CSVEDWLAGERQETQYF.

This chain links TRBV9 with TRBJ2-5, with 9 bases that match TRBD1. CDR1 and CDR2 from the germline V gene are SGDLS and YYNGEE. The CDR3 covers 16 residues. The V and J ends lost 4 bases and 5 bases, in that order; junction bases with no gene match: 12. Here the CDR3 reads CASSTSGTGSWETQYF. CDR3 coding DNA: TGTGCCAGCAGCACCTCCGGGACAGGGTCATGGGAGACCCAGTACTTC.

This chain connects TRBV9 to TRBJ1-4; D is unresolved. Germline lookup yields CDR1 SGDLS and CDR2 YYNGEE. Between the trimmed V and J ends, which lost 0 bases and 4 bases, there was a span of 13 bases. The CDR3 length is 16 residues. The CDR3 here is CASSVVGNPDNEKLFF. As DNA, the CDR3 is TGTGCCAGCAGCGTAGTGGGAAACCCGGATAATGAAAAACTGTTTTTT.

The chain combines TRBV12-3 or TRBV12-4 with TRBJ2-5; 7 bases agree with TRBD2. This CDR3 region has 15 residues. The V gene end was trimmed by 5 bases and the J gene end by 0 bases; junction bases not matched to a gene: 6. The CDR3 nucleotides read TGTGCCAGCAGTGAGACTAGCACTTACCAAGAGACCCAGTACTTC. Translating gives CASSETSTYQETQYF.

The V and J genes are TRBV7-8 and TRBJ2-1; D unclear. Germline lookup yields CDR1 SGHVS and CDR2 FQNEAQ. The V end lost 6 bases, the J end lost 9 bases, and 12 bases lay between the germline ends. The length of the CDR3 is 12 residues. The CDR3 coding sequence is TGTGCCAGCAGTCCCGGAGACGTTGAGCAGTTCTTC. It encodes CASSPGDVEQFF.

This clonotype was seen only a few times. V is TRBV7-9 and J is TRBJ2-7, with D maybe TRBD2 (5 bases). With 5 bases removed from V and 3 bases from J, the gap between germline ends came to 14 bases. CDR3 length: 14 residues. The V gene's germline CDR1 is SEHNR and CDR2 FQNEAQ (reference sequence). The CDR3 DNA is TGTGCCAGCAGCACCTCAGAGGGATACTACGAGCAGTACTTC. Translated, it gives CASSTSEGYYEQYF.

A few counts support this clonotype. This sequence joins TRBV7-6 and TRBJ2-1; D not certain. Germline V gene sequence: CDR1 SGHVS, CDR2 FNYEAQ. Between the trimmed V and J ends, which lost 4 bases and 0 bases, there was a span of 7 bases. The CDR3 loop spans 14 amino acids. DNA of the CDR3: TGTGCCAGCAGCTCGACTCACTCCTACAATGAGCAGTTCTTC. Protein sequence: CASSSTHSYNEQFF. The whole variable domain, filled in from reference TRBV7-6 and TRBJ2-1, reads GAGVSQSPRYKVTKRGQDVALRCDPISGHVSLYWYRQALGQGPEFLTYFNYEAQQDKSGLPNDRFSAERPEGSISTLTIQRTEQRDSAMYRCASSSTHSYNEQFFGPGTRLTVL.

This clonotype was counted between two and nine times. V is TRBV6-2 or TRBV6-3 and J is TRBJ1-1; no clear D. Germline CDR1 and CDR2: MNHEY and SVGEGT. The V and J ends lost 7 bases and 6 bases respectively, with 21 bases between them. The CDR3 covers 15 residues. The CDR3 DNA reads TGTGCCAGCACACCCACGGGCAGGTGGTTGGCTGAAGCTTTCTTT. Translation: CASTPTGRWLAEAFF.

The V gene is TRBV11-1, the J gene TRBJ2-1; D is perhaps TRBD2 (6 bases). The CDR3 loop spans 14 amino acids. Trimming removed 5 bases from V and 6 bases from J, with 14 bases in between. CDR1 and CDR2 (germline): SGHAT, FQDESV (reference sequence). The CDR3 is CASSPPPTSNEQFF. The CDR3 region has the DNA TGTGCCAGCAGCCCCCCGCCGACTAGCAATGAGCAGTTCTTC. The entire variable domain, with the rest obtained from reference TRBV11-1 and TRBJ2-1, is as follows: EAEVAQSPRYKITEKSQAVAFWCDPISGHATLYWYRQILGQGPELLVQFQDESVVDDSQLPKDRFSAERLKGVDSTLKIQPAELGDSAMYLCASSPPPTSNEQFFGPGTRLTVL.

The chain couples TRBV10-3 to TRBJ2-5, with 8 bases lining up with TRBD1. CDR1 is ENHRY and CDR2 is SYGVKD in the germline V gene. This CDR3 spans 15 amino acids. The J segment lost 2 bases and the V segment lost 6 bases, leaving 8 bases of the junction unmatched. CDR3 region: CAISATGGSQETQYF. CDR3 sequence (DNA): TGTGCCATCAGCGCCACAGGGGGATCACAAGAGACCCAGTACTTC.

This clonotype was detected many times. The chain uses TRBV24-1 and TRBJ1-2, with D perhaps TRBD1 (6 bases). Germline V gene sequence: CDR1 KGHDR, CDR2 SFDVKD. The V end lost 6 bases, the J end lost 3 bases, and 13 bases lay between the germline ends. The CDR3 runs 14 residues. CDR3 nucleotide sequence: TGTGCCACCAGTATTACAGGGTTGGACTATGGCTACACCTTC. This translates into CATSITGLDYGYTF.

This clonotype occurred a few times. This chain uses TRBV6-2 or TRBV6-3 with TRBJ2-7; 12 bases align to TRBD2. The CDR3 spans 15 residues. The J segment lost 6 bases and the V segment lost 7 bases, leaving 10 bases of the junction unmatched. Germline assignment: CDR1 MNHEY and CDR2 SVGEGT. CDR3 amino acids: CASNTEGLAGPEQYF. The CDR3 coding sequence is TGTGCCAGCAACACCGAGGGACTAGCGGGCCCCGAGCAGTACTTC.

This chain uses TRBV7-2 with TRBJ2-7; maybe TRBD2 (6 bases). The CDR3 is made up of 15 amino acids. Germline CDR1 is SGHTA and CDR2 is FQGNSA. Trimming removed 2 bases from V and 3 bases from J, with 14 bases in between. The CDR3: CASSLIGGVSYEQYF. The CDR3 region has the DNA TGTGCCAGCAGCTTAATTGGCGGGGTGAGCTACGAGCAGTACTTC.

This chain uses TRBV3-1 with TRBJ2-4; D may match TRBD1 or TRBD2 (6 bases each). The V end lost 2 bases, the J end lost 8 bases, and 16 bases lay between the germline ends. Per the germline V gene, CDR1 is LGHDT and CDR2 is YNNKEL (reference sequence). The CDR3 runs to 15 residues. CDR3 nucleotide sequence: TGTGCCAGCAGCCAACGGGAGACGGGGGCAGACATTCAGTACTTC. Amino acids: CASSQRETGADIQYF.

This clonotype came up a few times. The chain recombines TRBV25-1 with TRBJ2-7; 10 nucleotides align to TRBD2. The V gene's germline CDR1 is MGHDK and CDR2 SYGVNS. V lost 1 base, J lost 3 bases, and 3 bases stayed unmatched. There are 15 residues in the CDR3. CDR3 in amino acids: CASSEFSSGSYEQYF. The CDR3 bases are TGTGCCAGCAGTGAATTTTCTAGCGGGAGCTACGAGCAGTACTTC.

This clonotype was seen repeatedly, ten times or more. The V and J genes are TRBV12-3 or TRBV12-4 and TRBJ2-3; 8 bases agree with TRBD2. With V trimmed by 4 bases and J by 1 base, 4 bases remained unmatched. The CDR3 length is 15 residues. The CDR3 DNA reads TGTGCCAGCAGTTCCCCGGGACTAGGCACAGATACGCAGTATTTT. It encodes CASSSPGLGTDTQYF.

This clonotype was recorded a few times. The chain couples TRBV2 to TRBJ1-2; weak D call: TRBD1 (5 bases). Trimming took off 2 bases at V and 2 bases at J, with 12 bases between the two ends. The germline V gene has CDR1 SNHLY and CDR2 FYNNEI. The CDR3 runs to 15 residues. The DNA of the CDR3 is TGTGCCAGCAGTGAATTCGGGGGACGGAACTATGGCTACACCTTC. It yields the protein CASSEFGGRNYGYTF.

This clonotype was seen more than once but under ten times. The V gene is TRBV13, the J gene TRBJ2-7; 12 nucleotides match TRBD2. The germline gives CDR1 PRHDT, CDR2 FYEKMQ (reference sequence). The V segment lost 2 bases and the J segment 7 bases; nucleotides outside the gene matches: 0. This CDR3 is 13 amino acids long. The CDR3 DNA sequence: TGTGCCAGCAGCTTACTAGCGGGGGGGGAGCAGTACTTC. Its translation: CASSLLAGGEQYF.